This T cell receptor beta chain came from a study of neurological immune-mediated disorders. Study-wide findings and caveats: When grouped phylogenetically, the repertoires of 18 of the 34 multiple sclerosis patients fell together in one related-CDR3 cluster, which is a possible signature. Multiple sclerosis, the disease with the least TCR clonal expansion, fell below healthy controls, whereas HTLV-1-associated myelopathy showed the most.

This clonotype appeared many times. The antigen is unknown. TCRdb reprocessed the 5' RACE reads via MiXCR and lists one record per CDR3 protein. The table shows roughly 46,000 distinct CDR3 sequences, with 1.9% occurring only once. This clonotype was obtained from a woman aged 40 to 50 with multiple sclerosis. Sequencing was performed on PBMCs.

In DNA, the CDR3 is TGCAGTGCTTTCAAGGGAAACGAGCAGTACTTC. Translating it yields CSAFKGNEQYF. V gene TRBV20-1 combines with J gene TRBJ2-7; D remains ambiguous. The CDR3 extends over 11 amino acids. The V end was cut by 5 bases, the J end by 5 bases, with 10 bases between. The V gene's germline CDR1 is DFQATT and CDR2 SNEGSKA (reference sequence).